This T cell receptor (beta chain) was retrieved from a study of CD4 T cells in relation to SARS-CoV-2 and coronaviruses. Study background: PBMCs were cultured with antigen for nine to ten days before TCR beta sequencing. The HLA restriction of the shared crossreactive spike epitopes was mapped.

Naive or memory CD4+ cells were cultured 1:1 with T cell-depleted PBMCs plus CEF. Regarding this clone: Its antigen is still unknown.

Notes on the study in general: In roughly 61% of donors, memory CD4+ clonotypes crossrecognized SARS-CoV-2 and at least one common cold coronavirus spike.

Produced via immunoSEQ multiplex PCR; TCRdb's table is partial and in-frame only. The sample yields approximately 43,000 clones, under 90% seen once. CDR3 size: 14 residues. J gave up 3 bases and V 8 bases, and 6 bases lay outside the gene matches. Germline V gives CDR1 MNHEY, CDR2 SVGAGI. Sequenced sample: naive CD4+ T cells from PBMCs, cultured in vitro. The subset was: naive CD4+ T cells isolated by negative enrichment. V usage is TRBV6-5 and J usage is TRBJ1-5, with TRBD1 matching over 8 bases. This TCR derives from an adult with COVID-19. The CDR3 DNA is TGTGCCAGCTCAAACAGGGGGGCCAATCAGCCCCAGCATTTT. Its protein product is CASSNRGANQPQHF.